One sample yielded the 26 T cell receptor beta chains listed below, sequenced in a study of human T cells and chemical hapten exposure listed by TCRdb under 2021. Library preparation employed 5' RACE. TCRdb lists the instrument as Illumina MiSeq. TCRdb trimmed the raw reads at Q25, called clones with MiXCR and kept productive beta chains. Entries that share a CDR3 protein sequence are merged under the most common genes and DNA. The sample profile shows about 81,000 distinct CDR3 sequences; 6.5% to 8.5% of them were found once. The ten largest clones add up to approximately 2.5% of the sample. Total RNA was extracted from unfractionated whole blood that had been collected in Tempus Blood RNA tubes. The source is a male donor in good health.

This clonotype has at least ten counts. The chain combines TRBV20-1 with TRBJ1-6; 7 bases fit TRBD1. Trimming at V came to 1 base and at J to 4 bases, leaving 16 bases not matched to a gene. The CDR3 totals 19 residues. Germline V lookup: CDR1 DFQATT, CDR2 SNEGSKA (reference sequence). CDR3 DNA: TGCAGTGCTAGAGCCACTTCGGCCACCGGGGGACAGTATAATTCACCCCTCCACTTT. Amino acid sequence: CSARATSATGGQYNSPLHF.

Ten or more counts support this clonotype. The chain combines TRBV5-5 with TRBJ1-2, with 9 bases lining up with TRBD1. The length of the CDR3 is 16 residues. The germline CDR1 and CDR2 sequences are SGHKS and YYEKEE (reference sequence). Trimming removed 1 base from V and 2 bases from J; junction bases left unmatched: 6. CDR3 protein: CASSLMTGQGNYGYTF. The CDR3 DNA sequence: TGTGCCAGCAGCTTGATGACGGGACAGGGAAACTATGGCTACACCTTC.

There are many counts of this clonotype. The rearrangement joins TRBV7-9 to TRBJ2-7; 7 bases are a match to TRBD1. The length of the CDR3 is 14 residues. J lost 1 base, V lost 4 bases, and 4 bases had no gene match. Germline-derived CDR1 and CDR2 are SEHNR and FQNEAQ (reference sequence). The CDR3 reads CASSSWDRSYEQYF. The CDR3 DNA follows: TGTGCCAGCAGCTCGTGGGACAGATCCTACGAGCAGTACTTC. Filled out from reference TRBV7-9 and TRBJ2-7, the complete variable domain reads DTGVSQNPRHKITKRGQNVTFRCDPISEHNRLYWYRQTLGQGPEFLTYFQNEAQLEKSRLLSDRFSAERPKGSFSTLEIQRTEQGDSAMYLCASSSWDRSYEQYFGPGTRLTVT.

This clonotype was observed a few times. This chain uses TRBV7-2 with TRBJ2-3; unclear D gene. V was clipped by 1 base and J by 2 bases, with 7 bases between them. CDR3 length: 14 residues. The germline gives CDR1 SGHTA, CDR2 FQGNSA. Here the CDR3 reads CASSLESYTDTQYF. DNA for the CDR3: TGTGCCAGCAGCTTAGAGTCATACACAGATACGCAGTATTTT.

In its sample, this clonotype was seen many times. The chain's CDR3 is CSQRQRGREQFF. CDR3 nucleotide sequence: TGCAGCCAAAGACAAAGGGGGAGGGAGCAGTTCTTC. The chain joins TRBV29-1 to TRBJ2-1, with D possibly called TRBD1 or TRBD2 (6 bases each). The germline V and J ends were trimmed by 8 bases and 10 bases, with 18 bases remaining between them. Germline values: CDR1 SQVTM, CDR2 ANQGSEA. The CDR3 has 12 residues.

This clonotype came up many times. The chain carries TRBV5-1 and TRBJ2-3, with D perhaps TRBD1 or TRBD2 (6 bases each). The CDR3 is made up of 17 amino acids. Germline-derived CDR1 and CDR2 are SGHRS and YFSETQ. V was shortened by 2 bases and J by 4 bases, with 20 bases between the two germline ends. The CDR3 DNA follows: TGCGCCAGCAGCTTACTCGGGGGTTGGGGGGCCGCAGATACGCAGTATTTT. Its translation is CASSLLGGWGAADTQYF.

This clonotype was counted at least ten times. J is TRBJ2-3 and V is TRBV5-1; possible D gene TRBD2, 6 bases. CDR1 and CDR2 (germline): SGHRS, YFSETQ. V was clipped by 0 bases and J by 0 bases, with 20 bases between them. This CDR3 comprises 19 residues. The CDR3 here is CASSLEGRRAGYSTDTQYF. CDR3 in DNA: TGCGCCAGCAGCTTGGAGGGACGGCGAGCGGGCTATAGCACAGATACGCAGTATTTT.

J is TRBJ2-7 and V is TRBV6-5; 8 bases are shared with TRBD2. Losses at the gene ends were 0 bases for V and 4 bases for J; bases not matched to a gene: 5. Germline V CDR1 and CDR2: MNHEY, SVGAGI. The CDR3 is 15 residues long. The CDR3 here is CASSYSGTRAYEQYF. CDR3 nucleotides: TGTGCCAGCAGTTACTCCGGGACTAGAGCGTACGAGCAGTACTTC.

The V gene is TRBV7-2, the J gene TRBJ2-1; 11 positions match TRBD2. CDR3 size: 16 residues. The V and J ends lost 3 bases and 15 bases, in that order; junction bases with no gene match: 16. The germline V gene has CDR1 SGHTA and CDR2 FQGNSA. This CDR3 reads CASSFLPGLAAAGGFF. For the CDR3, the DNA is TGTGCCAGCAGCTTTCTACCGGGACTAGCGGCGGCGGGGGGGTTCTTC.

At least ten counts were recorded for this clonotype. The chain couples TRBV3-1 to TRBJ2-1; no clear D. Germline V lookup: CDR1 LGHDT, CDR2 YNNKEL (reference sequence). V lost 1 base and J 9 bases, leaving 10 bases between the germline ends. The CDR3 spans 13 residues. CDR3 DNA sequence: TGTGCCAGCAGCCAAGGGGCACCATTTGAGCAGTTCTTC. This codes for CASSQGAPFEQFF.

This clonotype was counted many times. V is TRBV20-1 and J is TRBJ1-1, with 7 bases identical to TRBD1. Germline CDR1 reads DFQATT; CDR2 reads SNEGSKA (reference sequence). This CDR3 contains 16 residues. V was clipped by 0 bases and J by 6 bases; unmatched bases: 13. The CDR3 sequence: CSARDSPDRFLSEAFF. In DNA form, the CDR3 reads TGCAGTGCTAGAGATAGCCCGGACAGGTTTCTATCTGAAGCTTTCTTT.

This chain connects TRBV25-1 to TRBJ1-5; 7 positions agree with TRBD1. Germline assignment: CDR1 MGHDK and CDR2 SYGVNS. Unmatched junction bases numbered 8, after V lost 3 bases and J lost 0 bases. The CDR3 extends over 17 amino acids. The CDR3 nucleotides read TGTGCCAGCAGTGACGGACAGGATGCCTATAGCAATCAGCCCCAGCATTTT. Protein product: CASSDGQDAYSNQPQHF.

This clonotype was seen ten or more times. This chain uses TRBV18 with TRBJ1-4; 7 bases are shared with TRBD1. The CDR3 is made up of 15 amino acids. The ends lost 0 bases at V and 7 bases at J; junction bases unmatched: 5. CDR1 is KGHSH and CDR2 is LQKENI in the germline V gene. The CDR3 protein is CASSPPRDRAEKLFF. CDR3 nucleotide sequence: TGTGCCAGCTCACCACCACGAGACAGGGCTGAAAAACTGTTTTTT.

At least ten counts were recorded for this clonotype. The chain recombines TRBV20-1 with TRBJ2-2, with 8 nucleotides matching TRBD2. CDR3 length: 14 residues. V lost 3 bases, J lost 4 bases, and 4 bases stayed unmatched. Germline V gene lookup returns CDR1 DFQATT and CDR2 SNEGSKA (reference sequence). DNA of the CDR3: TGCAGTGCTAGGGACGGGGGGGCCACCGGGGAGCTGTTTTTT. It yields the protein CSARDGGATGELFF.

In its sample, this clonotype was seen many times. The chain combines TRBV4-3 with TRBJ2-7; D is undetermined. The V gene lost 0 bases and the J gene lost 3 bases, with 12 bases spanning the gap. Germline CDR1 LGHNA, CDR2 YSLEER. This CDR3 contains 15 residues. This chain's CDR3 is CASSQEVSLLYEQYF. CDR3 sequence (DNA): TGCGCCAGCAGCCAAGAAGTCAGTTTACTCTACGAGCAGTACTTC.

V gene TRBV19 combines with J gene TRBJ1-5, with a weak D call TRBD1 (5 bases). Germline CDR1 reads LNHDA; CDR2 reads SQIVND (reference sequence). Trimming left V 6 bases short and J 4 bases short, with 10 bases between. This CDR3 has 13 amino acids. The chain's CDR3 is CASSLGLNQPQHF. CDR3 sequence (DNA): TGTGCCAGTAGCCTGGGACTTAATCAGCCCCAGCATTTT. The full variable domain, rest sourced from reference TRBV19 and TRBJ1-5, is DGGITQSPKYLFRKEGQNVTLSCEQNLNHDAMYWYRQDPGQGLRLIYYSQIVNDFQKGDIAEGYSVSREKKESFPLTVTSAQKNPTAFYLCASSLGLNQPQHFGDGTRLSIL.

The V call is TRBV12-3 or TRBV12-4, the J call TRBJ2-7; D uncertain. Trimming took 7 bases from V and 5 from J, leaving 9 bases between them. The CDR3 is made up of 11 amino acids. The CDR3 spells CASTPGNEQYF. DNA of the CDR3: TGTGCCAGCACCCCTGGGAACGAGCAGTACTTC.

This CDR3 is CASSPIDTEAFF. CDR3 DNA sequence: TGTGCCAGCAGCCCGATCGACACTGAAGCTTTCTTT. The V and J genes are TRBV9 and TRBJ1-1; D gene unclear. V dropped 4 bases and J dropped 3 bases, with 7 bases sitting between them. The CDR3 is made up of 12 amino acids. Looked up from germline, CDR1 is SGDLS and CDR2 is YYNGEE.

There are a few counts of this clonotype. The chain has TRBV4-1 and TRBJ1-5, with TRBD1 identical over 8 bases. CDR1 and CDR2 from the germline V gene are MGHRA and YSYEKL. V trimming: 0 bases; J trimming: 5 bases; junction bases outside the gene matches: 9. The CDR3 length is 17 residues. As DNA, the CDR3 is TGCGCCAGCAGCCAAGAATTTCGTCCAGGGGGCTATCAGCCCCAGCATTTT. The encoded protein is CASSQEFRPGGYQPQHF.

This clonotype was observed a few times. The chain has TRBV6-2 or TRBV6-3 and TRBJ1-4, with D uncertain. CDR1 and CDR2 (germline): MNHEY, SVGEGT. CDR3 length equals 12 residues. Trimming took off 8 bases at V and 0 bases at J, with 4 bases between the two ends. The CDR3 loop is CASGSTNEKLFF. For the CDR3, the DNA is TGTGCCAGCGGTTCAACTAATGAAAAACTGTTTTTT.

J is TRBJ1-1 and V is TRBV29-1; weak D call: TRBD1 (6 bases). The CDR3 totals 14 residues. V lost 1 base and J lost 1, with 10 bases in between. CDR1 is SQVTM, CDR2 ANQGSEA, per germline. The CDR3 DNA reads as TGCAGCGTTGAAGTGAGGGGGGCGAACACTGAAGCTTTCTTT. Translation: CSVEVRGANTEAFF.

CDR3 DNA sequence: TGCAGCGTAGCACGGGACACTGAAGCTTTCTTT. This translates into CSVARDTEAFF. The chain joins TRBV29-1 to TRBJ1-1; D gene uncertain. V lost 6 bases, J lost 3 bases, and 8 bases lay in between. CDR3 size: 11 residues. The germline V gene has CDR1 SQVTM and CDR2 ANQGSEA.

This clonotype came up many times. This sequence joins TRBV9 and TRBJ2-5; D unresolved. Germline V CDR1 and CDR2: SGDLS, YYNGEE. V lost 5 bases, J lost 5 bases, and 4 bases lay in between. CDR3 size: 10 residues. The CDR3 sequence: CASRRETQYF. Here the CDR3 DNA reads TGTGCCAGCAGGCGTGAGACCCAGTACTTC.

This clonotype was seen more than once but under ten times. CDR3 protein: CASSEGNNEQFF. In DNA form, the CDR3 reads TGCGCCAGCAGTGAAGGGAACAATGAGCAGTTCTTC. The chain carries TRBV10-1 and TRBJ2-1; D is unresolved. The CDR3 has 12 residues. The germline CDR1 and CDR2 sequences are WNHNN and SYGVQD (reference sequence). V dropped 3 bases and J dropped 5 bases, with 5 bases sitting between them.

This clonotype showed up just a few times. The chain combines TRBV13 with TRBJ2-1; D uncertain. The V and J ends lost 5 bases and 8 bases respectively, with 7 bases between them. This CDR3 has 11 residues. The germline CDR1 and CDR2 sequences are PRHDT and FYEKMQ (reference sequence). The CDR3 bases are TGTGCCAGCAGCCCTTCCTATGAGCAGTTCTTC. Protein: CASSPSYEQFF.

This clonotype occurred a few times. The CDR3 DNA follows: TGTGCCAGTAGTCCAGACCCCGGTGAGACCCAGTACTTC. This codes for CASSPDPGETQYF. This chain joins TRBV19 and TRBJ2-5; D gene ambiguous. V shed 5 bases and J shed 5 bases, with 12 bases lying between them. The germline V gene encodes CDR1 LNHDA and CDR2 SQIVND (reference sequence). The CDR3 is 13 amino acids.